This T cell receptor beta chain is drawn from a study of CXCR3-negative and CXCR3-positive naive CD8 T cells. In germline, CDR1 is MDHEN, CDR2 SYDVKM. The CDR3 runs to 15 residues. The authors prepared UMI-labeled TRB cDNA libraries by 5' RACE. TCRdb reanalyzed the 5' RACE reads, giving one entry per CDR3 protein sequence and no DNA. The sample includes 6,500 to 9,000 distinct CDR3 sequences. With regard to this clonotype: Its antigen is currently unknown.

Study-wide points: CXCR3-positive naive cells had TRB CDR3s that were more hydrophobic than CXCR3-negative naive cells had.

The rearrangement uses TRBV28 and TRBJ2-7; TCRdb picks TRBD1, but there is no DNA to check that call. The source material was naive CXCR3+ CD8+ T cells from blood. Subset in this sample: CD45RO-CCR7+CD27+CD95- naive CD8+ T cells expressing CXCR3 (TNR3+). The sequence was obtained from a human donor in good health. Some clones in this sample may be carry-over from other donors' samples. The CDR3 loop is CASSSFTDRPGEQYF. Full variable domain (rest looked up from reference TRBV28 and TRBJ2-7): DVKVTQSSRYLVKRTGEKVFLECVQDMDHENMFWYRQDPGLGLRLIYFSYDVKMKEKGDIPEGYSVSREKKERFSLILESASTNQTSMYLCASSSFTDRPGEQYFGPGTRLTVT.